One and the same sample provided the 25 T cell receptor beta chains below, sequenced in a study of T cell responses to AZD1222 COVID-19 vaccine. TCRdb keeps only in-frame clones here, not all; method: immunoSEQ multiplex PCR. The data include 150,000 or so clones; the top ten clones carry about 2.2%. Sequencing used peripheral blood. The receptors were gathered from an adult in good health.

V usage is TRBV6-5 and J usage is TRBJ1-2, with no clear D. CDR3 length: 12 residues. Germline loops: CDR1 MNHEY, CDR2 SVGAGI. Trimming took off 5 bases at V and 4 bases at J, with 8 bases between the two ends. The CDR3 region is CASSTDIYGYTF. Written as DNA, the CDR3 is TGTGCCAGCAGTACAGACATCTATGGCTACACCTTC.

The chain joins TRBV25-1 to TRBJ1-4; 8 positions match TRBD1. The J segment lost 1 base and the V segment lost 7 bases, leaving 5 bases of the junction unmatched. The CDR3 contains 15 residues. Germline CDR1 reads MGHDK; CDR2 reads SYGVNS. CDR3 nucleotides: TGTGCCAGCATCCTACAGGGGGTAACTAATGAAAAACTGTTTTTT. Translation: CASILQGVTNEKLFF.

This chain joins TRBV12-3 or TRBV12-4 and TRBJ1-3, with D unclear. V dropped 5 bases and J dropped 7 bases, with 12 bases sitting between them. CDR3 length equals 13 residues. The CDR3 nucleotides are TGTGCCAGCAGTCTAGGCGGTGGGAACACCATATATTTT. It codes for CASSLGGGNTIYF.

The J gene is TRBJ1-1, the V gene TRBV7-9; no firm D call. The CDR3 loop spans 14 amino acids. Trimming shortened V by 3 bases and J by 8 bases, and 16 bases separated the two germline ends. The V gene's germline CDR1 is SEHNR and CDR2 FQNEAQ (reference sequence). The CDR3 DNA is TGTGCCAGCAGCTTTGGGCAGGCATATGCGGAAGCTTTCTTT. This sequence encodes CASSFGQAYAEAFF.

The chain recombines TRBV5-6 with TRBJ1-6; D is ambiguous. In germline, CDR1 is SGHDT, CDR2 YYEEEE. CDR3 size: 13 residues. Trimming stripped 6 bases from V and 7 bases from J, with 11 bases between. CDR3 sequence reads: CASMSLRNSPLHF. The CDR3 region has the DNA TGTGCCAGCATGTCCTTGAGAAATTCACCCCTCCACTTT.

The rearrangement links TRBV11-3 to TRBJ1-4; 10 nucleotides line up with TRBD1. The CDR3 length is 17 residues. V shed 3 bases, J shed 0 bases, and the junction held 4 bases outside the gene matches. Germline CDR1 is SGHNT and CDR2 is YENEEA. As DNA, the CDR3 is TGTGCCAGCAGCTTGGACAGGGGGTTTGCAACTAATGAAAAACTGTTTTTT. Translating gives CASSLDRGFATNEKLFF.

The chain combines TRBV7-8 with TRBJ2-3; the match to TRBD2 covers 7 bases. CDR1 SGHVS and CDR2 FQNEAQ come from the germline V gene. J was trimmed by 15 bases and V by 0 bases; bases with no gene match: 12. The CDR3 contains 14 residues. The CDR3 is CASSLALTGGNVYF. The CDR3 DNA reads TGTGCCAGCAGCTTAGCCTTAACGGGAGGCAACGTCTATTTT.

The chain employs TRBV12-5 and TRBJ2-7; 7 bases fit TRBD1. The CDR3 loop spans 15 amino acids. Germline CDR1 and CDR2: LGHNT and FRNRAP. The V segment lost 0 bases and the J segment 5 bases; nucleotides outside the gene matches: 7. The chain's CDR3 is CASGLVRGPSDEQYF. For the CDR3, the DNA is TGTGCTAGTGGTTTGGTTAGGGGGCCCAGCGACGAGCAGTACTTC.

The CDR3 region is CASSPLDGTISYNEQFF. For the CDR3, the DNA is TGTGCCAGCAGCCCCCTCGATGGGACAATCTCCTACAATGAGCAGTTCTTC. The V call is TRBV5-5, the J call TRBJ2-1; possibly TRBD1 for D (6 bases). Per germline, CDR1 SGHKS and CDR2 YYEKEE (reference sequence). Between the trimmed V and J ends, which lost 4 bases and 0 bases, there was a span of 17 bases. The CDR3 runs 17 residues. Supplemented by reference TRBV5-5 and TRBJ2-1, the full variable domain reads DAGVTQSPTHLIKTRGQQVTLRCSPISGHKSVSWYQQVLGQGPQFIFQYYEKEERGRGNFPDRFSARQFPNYSSELNVNALLLGDSALYLCASSPLDGTISYNEQFFGPGTRLTVL.

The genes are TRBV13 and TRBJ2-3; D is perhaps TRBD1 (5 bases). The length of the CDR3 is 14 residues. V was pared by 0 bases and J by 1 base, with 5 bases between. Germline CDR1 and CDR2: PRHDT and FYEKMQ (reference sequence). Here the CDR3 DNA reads TGTGCCAGCAGCTTAGGACAGGGCACAGATACGCAGTATTTT. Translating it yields CASSLGQGTDTQYF.

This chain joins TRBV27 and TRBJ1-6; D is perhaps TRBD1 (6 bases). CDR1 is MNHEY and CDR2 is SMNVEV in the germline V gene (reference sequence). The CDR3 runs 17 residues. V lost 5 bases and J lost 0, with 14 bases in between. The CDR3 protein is CASSPRTVLSYNSPLHF. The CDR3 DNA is TGTGCCAGCAGTCCACGGACAGTCCTCTCCTATAATTCACCCCTCCACTTT.

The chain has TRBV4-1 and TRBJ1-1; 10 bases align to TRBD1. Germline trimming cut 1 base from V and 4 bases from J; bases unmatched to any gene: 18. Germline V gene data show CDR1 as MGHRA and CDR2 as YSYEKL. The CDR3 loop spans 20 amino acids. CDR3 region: CASSQGSPRDRGRRGTEAFF. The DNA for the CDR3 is TGCGCCAGCAGCCAAGGTTCCCCGAGAGACAGGGGGCGCCGGGGCACTGAAGCTTTCTTT.

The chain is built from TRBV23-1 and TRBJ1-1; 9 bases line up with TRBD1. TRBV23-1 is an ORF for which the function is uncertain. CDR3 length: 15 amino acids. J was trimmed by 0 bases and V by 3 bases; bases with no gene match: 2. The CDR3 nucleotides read TGCGCCAGCAGTCACCGGGACAGGGTGAACACTGAAGCTTTCTTT. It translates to CASSHRDRVNTEAFF.

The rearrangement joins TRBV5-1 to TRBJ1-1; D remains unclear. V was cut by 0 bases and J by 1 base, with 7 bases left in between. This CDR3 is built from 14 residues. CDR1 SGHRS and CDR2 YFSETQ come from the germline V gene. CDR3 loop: CASSLGAGNTEAFF. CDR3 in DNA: TGCGCCAGCAGCTTGGGGGCAGGGAACACTGAAGCTTTCTTT. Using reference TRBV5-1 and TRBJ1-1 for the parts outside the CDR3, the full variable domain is KAGVTQTPRYLIKTRGQQVTLSCSPISGHRSVSWYQQTPGQGLQFLFEYFSETQRNKGNFPGRFSGRQFSNSRSEMNVSTLELGDSALYLCASSLGAGNTEAFFGQGTRLTVV.

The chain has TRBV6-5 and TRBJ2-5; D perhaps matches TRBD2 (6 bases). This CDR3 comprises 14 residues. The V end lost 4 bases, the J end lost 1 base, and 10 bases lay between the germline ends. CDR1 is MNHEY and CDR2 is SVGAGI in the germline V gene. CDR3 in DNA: TGTGCCAGCAGTTTTAGCGGTGCCCAAGAGACCCAGTACTTC. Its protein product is CASSFSGAQETQYF.

As DNA, the CDR3 is TGTGCCAGCGCCGGGACTAACTCCTACAATGAGCAGTTCTTC. Translating it yields CASAGTNSYNEQFF. The J gene is TRBJ2-1, the V gene TRBV2; 7 bases line up with TRBD2. From germline, CDR1 is SNHLY and CDR2 FYNNEI. The CDR3 extends over 14 amino acids. The junction had 4 bases not matched to a gene; V was cut back by 8 bases and J by 0 bases.

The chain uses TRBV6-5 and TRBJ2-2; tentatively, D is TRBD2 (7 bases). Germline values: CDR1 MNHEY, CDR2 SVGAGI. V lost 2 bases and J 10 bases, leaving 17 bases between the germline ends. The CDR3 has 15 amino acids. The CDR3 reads CASSYLRRGQEELFF. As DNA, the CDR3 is TGTGCCAGCAGTTACCTCCGGCGGGGGCAGGAGGAGCTGTTTTTT.

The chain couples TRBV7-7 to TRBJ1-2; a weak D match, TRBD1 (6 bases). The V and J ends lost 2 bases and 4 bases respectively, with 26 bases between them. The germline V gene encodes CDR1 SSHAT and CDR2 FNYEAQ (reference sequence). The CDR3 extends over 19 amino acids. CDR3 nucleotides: TGTGCCAGCAGCTTACCCCATGGGGACAAAATCAGGTCGGGCTATGGCTACACCTTC. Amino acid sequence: CASSLPHGDKIRSGYGYTF.

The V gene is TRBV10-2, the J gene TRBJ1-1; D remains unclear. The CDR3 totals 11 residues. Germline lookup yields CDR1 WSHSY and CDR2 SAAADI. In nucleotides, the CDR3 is TGCGCGTCGAGCCTCGGGAATGAAGCTTTCTTT. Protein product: CASSLGNEAFF.

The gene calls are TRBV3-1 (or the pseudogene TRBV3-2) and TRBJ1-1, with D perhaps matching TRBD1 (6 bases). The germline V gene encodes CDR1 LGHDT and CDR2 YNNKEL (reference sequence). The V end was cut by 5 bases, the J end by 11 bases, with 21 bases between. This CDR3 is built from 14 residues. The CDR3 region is CASSVPGVRSAAFF. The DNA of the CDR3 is TGTGCCAGCAGCGTCCCAGGGGTCCGGTCTGCCGCTTTCTTT.

CDR3 coding DNA: TGTGCCAGCAGTTCACAGGGAGGGACTAATGAAAAACTGTTTTTT. This gives the protein CASSSQGGTNEKLFF. J is TRBJ1-4 and V is TRBV28; perhaps TRBD1 as D (6 bases). From germline, CDR1 is MDHEN and CDR2 SYDVKM. Trimming stripped 4 bases from V and 2 bases from J, with 11 bases between. The CDR3 runs 15 residues. Full variable domain (missing parts from reference TRBV28 and TRBJ1-4): DVKVTQSSRYLVKRTGEKVFLECVQDMDHENMFWYRQDPGLGLRLIYFSYDVKMKEKGDIPEGYSVSREKKERFSLILESASTNQTSMYLCASSSQGGTNEKLFFGSGTQLSVL.

The CDR3 spells CASAKLTGGTEAFF. The CDR3 DNA is TGTGCCAGCGCTAAACTGACAGGGGGTACTGAAGCTTTCTTT. The chain carries TRBV9 and TRBJ1-1, with 9 nucleotides matching TRBD1. The CDR3 runs 14 residues. V lost 7 bases, J lost 5 bases, and 9 bases stayed unmatched. CDR1 is SGDLS and CDR2 is YYNGEE in the germline V gene.

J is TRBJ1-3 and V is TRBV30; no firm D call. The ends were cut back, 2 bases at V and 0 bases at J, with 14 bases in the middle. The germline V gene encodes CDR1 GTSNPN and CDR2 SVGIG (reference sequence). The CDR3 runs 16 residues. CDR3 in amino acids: CAWSLGSLSSGNTIYF. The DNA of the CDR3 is TGTGCCTGGAGTCTCGGCAGCTTAAGCTCTGGAAACACCATATATTTT.

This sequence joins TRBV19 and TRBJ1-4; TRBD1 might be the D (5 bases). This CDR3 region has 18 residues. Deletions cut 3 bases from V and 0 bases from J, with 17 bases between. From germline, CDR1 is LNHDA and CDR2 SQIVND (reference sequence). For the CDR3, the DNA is TGTGCCAGTAGTATCCCCAGGGACCCCGCCACAACTAATGAAAAACTGTTTTTT. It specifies CASSIPRDPATTNEKLFF.

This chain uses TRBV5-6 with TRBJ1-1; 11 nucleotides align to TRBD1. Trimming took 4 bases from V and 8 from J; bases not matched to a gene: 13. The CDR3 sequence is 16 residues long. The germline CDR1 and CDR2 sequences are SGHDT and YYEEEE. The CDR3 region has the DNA TGTGCCAGCAGCGACGGGACAGGGGGTGACCTAGTAGAAGCTTTCTTT. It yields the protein CASSDGTGGDLVEAFF.